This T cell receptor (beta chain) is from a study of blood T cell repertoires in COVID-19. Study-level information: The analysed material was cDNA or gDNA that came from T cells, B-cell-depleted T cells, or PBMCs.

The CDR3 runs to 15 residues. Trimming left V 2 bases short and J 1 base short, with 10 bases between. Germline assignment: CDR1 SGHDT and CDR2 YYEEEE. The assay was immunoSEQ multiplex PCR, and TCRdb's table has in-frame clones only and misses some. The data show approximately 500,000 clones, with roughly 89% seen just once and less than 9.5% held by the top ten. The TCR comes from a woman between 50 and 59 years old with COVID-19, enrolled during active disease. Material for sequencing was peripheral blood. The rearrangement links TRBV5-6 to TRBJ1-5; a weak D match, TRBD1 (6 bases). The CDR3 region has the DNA TGTGCCAGCAGCTTTACAGGGTCAAGCAATCAGCCCCAGCATTTT. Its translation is CASSFTGSSNQPQHF.